In this sample, the clone carrying this T cell receptor (beta chain) is medium-sized. These data come from a study of early T cells in non-severe SARS-CoV-2 infection. As part of library construction, unique molecular identifiers were attached to individual cDNA molecules. TCRdb called the 5' RACE reads again in MiXCR, with one record for every CDR3 protein. In the table there are some 56,000 distinct CDR3 sequences, 10% of which are singletons. The clonotype was recovered from an adult who was a healthcare worker with PCR-confirmed SARS-CoV-2 infection or an uninfected control (not recorded which). Sequencing was done on a sample of whole blood.

Here the CDR3 DNA reads TGTGCCAGCAGTTTCCCGGCTAAGGGGAGCTCCTACAATGAGCAGTTCTTC. It codes for CASSFPAKGSSYNEQFF. The rearrangement joins TRBV27 to TRBJ2-1, with D perhaps TRBD1 or TRBD2 (5 bases each). The CDR3 length is 17 residues. V lost 3 bases and J 0 bases, leaving 15 bases between the germline ends. The V gene's germline CDR1 is MNHEY and CDR2 SMNVEV (reference sequence).